This entry describes one TCR beta chain. The data originate from a study of radiotherapy plus CTLA-4 blockade in lung cancer. With ipilimumab providing CTLA-4 blockade, focal radiation was administered to patients who had chemo-refractory metastatic non-small-cell lung cancer. Produced via immunoSEQ multiplex PCR; TCRdb's table is partial and in-frame only. The sample contains about 110,000 clones, roughly four fifths of which appear only once. CDR1 and CDR2 (germline): LGHNT, FRNRAP. The V gene lost 1 base and the J gene lost 6 bases, with 11 bases spanning the gap. This CDR3 has 14 residues. The chain links TRBV12-5 to TRBJ2-3; the D is unclear. The TCR comes from a human donor with non-small cell lung cancer that progressed on radiotherapy plus ipilimumab. Some clones in this sample may be carry-over from other donors' samples. The sample in question was peripheral blood, obtained from a patient treated with radiotherapy plus ipilimumab. CDR3 sequence (DNA): TGTGCTAGTGGTTTGGCCCAAAGTGCGGATACGCAGTATTTT. Its protein is CASGLAQSADTQYF.